Following are 10 T cell receptor beta chains from one sample sequenced in a study of T cell repertoires in cytomegalovirus infection. One entry per CDR3 protein results from TCRdb running MiXCR on the reads. The table has about 920,000 distinct CDR3 sequences, 30% to 40% seen once. No cognate antigen is known for these TCRs. The starting material was cultured CD8+ T cells from PBMCs, obtained from culture after CMV antigen stimulation. Receptors originate from a human donor in good health (CMV status not recorded). Some clones in this sample may be carry-over from other donors' samples.

The gene calls are TRBV28 and TRBJ2-5; D might be TRBD1 or TRBD2, each matching 5 bases. The CDR3 runs to 15 residues. V shed 0 bases and J shed 5 bases, with 13 bases lying between them. The germline V gene encodes CDR1 MDHEN and CDR2 SYDVKM. For the CDR3, the DNA is TGTGCCAGCAGTTTATGGGAAAAGGGGACGGAGACCCAGTACTTC. This encodes CASSLWEKGTETQYF.

The V gene is TRBV7-3, the J gene TRBJ2-7; D might be TRBD2 (5 bases). This CDR3 has 15 amino acids. Germline CDR1 and CDR2: SGHTA and FQGTGA. The CDR3 DNA is TGTACCAGCAGCTATACCCTGGACGGGACCTACGAGCAGTACGTC. Its translation is CTSSYTLDGTYEQYV.

The chain carries TRBV7-9 and TRBJ1-2; 10 bases fit TRBD1. The length of the CDR3 is 15 residues. V gave up 5 bases and J gave up 6 bases; unmatched junction bases: 9. The germline V gene encodes CDR1 SEHNR and CDR2 FQNEAQ (reference sequence). In nucleotides, the CDR3 is TGTGCCAGCAGCATGCCGGGACAGGGGACCCATGGCTACACCTTC. Its translation: CASSMPGQGTHGYTF.

The gene calls are TRBV27 and TRBJ1-5; 7 nucleotides line up with TRBD1. The V gene end was trimmed by 3 bases and the J gene end by 6 bases; junction bases not matched to a gene: 5. Germline loops: CDR1 MNHEY, CDR2 SMNVEV (reference sequence). This CDR3 is 14 amino acids long. CDR3 amino acids: CASSFEGAGQPQHF. The CDR3 DNA follows: TGTGCCAGCAGTTTCGAGGGGGCCGGTCAGCCCCAGCATTTT.

The chain carries TRBV20-1 and TRBJ2-4; perhaps TRBD2 as D (6 bases). Germline CDR1 is DFQATT and CDR2 is SNEGSKA (reference sequence). The CDR3 consists of 17 residues. V was cut by 6 bases and J by 0 bases, with 21 bases left in between. The CDR3 protein is CSALGLAGGLAKNIQYF. CDR3 in DNA: TGCAGTGCCTTAGGGCTAGCTGGGGGACTAGCCAAAAACATTCAGTACTTC.

This clonotype was found a few times. J is TRBJ2-5 and V is TRBV27, with 15 bases identical to TRBD2. The germline CDR1 and CDR2 sequences are MNHEY and SMNVEV (reference sequence). The CDR3 contains 17 residues. V dropped 5 bases and J dropped 4; count of bases not matched to a gene: 8. The CDR3 DNA sequence: TGTGCCAGCAGTCGGACTAGCGGGGGGGCCGCTGCAGAGACCCAGTACTTC. Residues: CASSRTSGGAAAETQYF.

This clonotype was detected only a few times. V usage is TRBV19 and J usage is TRBJ2-3; maybe TRBD1 (5 bases). This CDR3 has 14 amino acids. Trimming removed 2 bases at V and 0 bases at J, with 6 bases between. The V gene's germline CDR1 is LNHDA and CDR2 SQIVND (reference sequence). In DNA, the CDR3 is TGTGCCAGTAGTATATGGGGCAGCACAGATACGCAGTATTTT. Its protein product is CASSIWGSTDTQYF. Full variable domain (rest looked up from reference TRBV19 and TRBJ2-3): DGGITQSPKYLFRKEGQNVTLSCEQNLNHDAMYWYRQDPGQGLRLIYYSQIVNDFQKGDIAEGYSVSREKKESFPLTVTSAQKNPTAFYLCASSIWGSTDTQYFGPGTRLTVL.

The chain links TRBV24-1 to TRBJ2-2; D gene uncertain. The CDR3 length is 16 residues. Trimming removed 1 base from V and 2 bases from J, with 10 bases in between. The germline V gene has CDR1 KGHDR and CDR2 SFDVKD. As DNA, the CDR3 is TGTGCCACCAGTGATTTTAAGGGCTTAAACACCGGGGAGCTGTTTTTT. It yields the protein CATSDFKGLNTGELFF.

J is TRBJ2-5 and V is TRBV12-3 or TRBV12-4; D gene unclear. V lost 0 bases and J 1 base, leaving 12 bases between the germline ends. The CDR3 is 16 amino acids. The CDR3 is CASSLARSTPQETQYF. CDR3 DNA: TGTGCCAGCAGTTTAGCGCGTAGCACCCCCCAAGAGACCCAGTACTTC.

The chain employs TRBV6-2 or TRBV6-3 and TRBJ2-3; D remains ambiguous. Trimming left V 1 base short and J 0 bases short, with 5 bases between. The CDR3 is made up of 14 amino acids. Looked up from germline, CDR1 is MNHEY and CDR2 is SVGEGT. CDR3 in amino acids: CASSYFRSTDTQYF. The CDR3 bases are TGTGCCAGCAGTTACTTCCGTAGCACAGATACGCAGTATTTT.